This record concerns one T cell receptor beta chain sequence. What it binds is not known. The data were obtained in a study of response to subunit inactivated influenza vaccine. Findings and caveats of the study: That few new T cells are recruited by each seasonal influenza vaccination was the authors' suggestion.

The germline V gene has CDR1 MDHEN and CDR2 SYDVKM. V trimming: 5 bases; J trimming: 0 bases; junction bases outside the gene matches: 10. This CDR3 spans 16 amino acids. TCRdb fed the RT-PCR reads into MiXCR, producing one record per CDR3 protein. The table shows a few hundred thousand distinct CDR3 sequences, with about 14% occurring only once. The clonotype comes from a man aged 50-59 years who received an inactivated influenza vaccine. This chain joins TRBV28 and TRBJ2-7; 7 nucleotides align to TRBD1. The sample consisted of PBMCs from blood, taken about 12 days after vaccination. In nucleotides, the CDR3 is TGTGCCAGCAGTGGACGGACAGGCCTCTCCTCCTACGAGCAGTACTTC. Translation gives CASSGRTGLSSYEQYF.